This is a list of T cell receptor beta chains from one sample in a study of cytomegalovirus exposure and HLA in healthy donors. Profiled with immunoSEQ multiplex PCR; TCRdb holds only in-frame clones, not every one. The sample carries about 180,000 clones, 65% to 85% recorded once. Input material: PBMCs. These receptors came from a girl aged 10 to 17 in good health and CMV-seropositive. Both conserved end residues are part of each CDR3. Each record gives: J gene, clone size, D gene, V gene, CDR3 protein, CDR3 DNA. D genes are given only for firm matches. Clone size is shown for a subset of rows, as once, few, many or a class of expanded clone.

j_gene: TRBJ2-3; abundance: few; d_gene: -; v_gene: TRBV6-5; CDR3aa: CASSFAGRSDTQYF; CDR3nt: TGTGCCAGCAGTTTTGCGGGAAGGTCAGATACGCAGTATTTT
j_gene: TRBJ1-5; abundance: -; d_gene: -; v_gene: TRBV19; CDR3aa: CASSIPSQYSNQPQHF; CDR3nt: TGTGCCAGTAGTATTCCTAGTCAGTATAGCAATCAGCCCCAGCATTTT
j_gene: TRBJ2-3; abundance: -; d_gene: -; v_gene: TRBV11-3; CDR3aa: CASSLGGSADTQYF; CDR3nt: TGTGCCAGCAGCTTAGGAGGGAGCGCAGATACGCAGTATTTT
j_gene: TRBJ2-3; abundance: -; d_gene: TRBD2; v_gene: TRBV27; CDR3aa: CASSLGPGGSGRAVMQYF; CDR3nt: TGTGCCAGCAGTTTGGGCCCAGGGGGTAGCGGGAGGGCCGTGATGCAGTATTTT
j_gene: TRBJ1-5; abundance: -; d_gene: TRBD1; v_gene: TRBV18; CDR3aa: CASSPPGTGPNQPQHF; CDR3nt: TGTGCCAGCTCACCACCGGGGACAGGGCCCAATCAGCCCCAGCATTTT
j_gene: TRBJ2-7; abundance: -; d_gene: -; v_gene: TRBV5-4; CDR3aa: CASSLDREGEQYF; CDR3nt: TGTGCCAGCAGTCTTGATCGGGAAGGCGAGCAGTACTTC
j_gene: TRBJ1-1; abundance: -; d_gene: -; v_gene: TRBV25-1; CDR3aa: CASRGWGAEAFF; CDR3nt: TGTGCCAGCCGAGGCTGGGGGGCTGAAGCTTTCTTT
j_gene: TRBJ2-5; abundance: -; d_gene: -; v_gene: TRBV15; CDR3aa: CATSDGETQYF; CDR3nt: TGTGCCACTAGCGACGGGGAGACCCAGTACTTC
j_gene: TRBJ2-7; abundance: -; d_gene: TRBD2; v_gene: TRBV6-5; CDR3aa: CASSLLAGESDEQYF; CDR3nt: TGTGCCAGCAGTTTACTAGCGGGAGAGAGCGACGAGCAGTACTTC
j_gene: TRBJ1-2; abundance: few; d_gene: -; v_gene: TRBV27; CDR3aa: CASSLARGGNYGYTF; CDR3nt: TGTGCCAGCAGCCTCGCTAGGGGGGGGAACTATGGCTACACCTTC
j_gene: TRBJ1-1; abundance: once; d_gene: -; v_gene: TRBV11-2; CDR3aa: CASSLLLQSTEAFF; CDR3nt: TGTGCCAGCAGCTTACTCTTACAAAGCACTGAAGCTTTCTTT
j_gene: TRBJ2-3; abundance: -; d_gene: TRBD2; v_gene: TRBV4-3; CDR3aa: CASSQDVPAGGRRTDTQYF; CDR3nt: TGCGCCAGCAGCCAAGATGTCCCGGCCGGCGGGAGGCGCACAGATACGCAGTATTTT
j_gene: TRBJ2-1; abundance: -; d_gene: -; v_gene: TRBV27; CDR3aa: CASKIAPSSYNEQFF; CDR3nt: TGTGCCAGCAAGATAGCTCCGAGCTCCTACAATGAGCAGTTCTTC
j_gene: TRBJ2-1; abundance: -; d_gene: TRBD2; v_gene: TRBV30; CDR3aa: CAWRDPGLAGNNEQFF; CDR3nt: TGTGCCTGGAGGGACCCGGGACTAGCGGGGAACAATGAGCAGTTCTTC
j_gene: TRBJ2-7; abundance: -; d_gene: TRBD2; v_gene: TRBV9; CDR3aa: CAGLTSGGPYEQYF; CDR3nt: TGTGCCGGGCTAACTAGCGGGGGGCCCTACGAGCAGTACTTC
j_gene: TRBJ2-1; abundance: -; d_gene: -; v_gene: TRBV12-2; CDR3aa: CASRLVAGGPGNEQFF; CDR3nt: TGTGCAAGTCGCTTAGTGGCGGGAGGGCCTGGCAATGAGCAGTTCTTC
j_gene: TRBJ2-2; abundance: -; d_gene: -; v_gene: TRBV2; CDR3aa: CASRPLTWPNTGELFF; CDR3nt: TGTGCCAGCAGGCCCCTTACCTGGCCCAACACCGGGGAGCTGTTTTTT
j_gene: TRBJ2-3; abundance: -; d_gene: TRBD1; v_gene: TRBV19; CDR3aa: CASTGIGTGKTDTQYF; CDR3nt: TGTGCCAGTACCGGCATAGGGACAGGGAAAACAGATACGCAGTATTTT
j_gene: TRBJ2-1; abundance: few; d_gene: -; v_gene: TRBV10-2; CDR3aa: CASRDSVGNEQFF; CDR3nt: TGCGCCAGCAGGGACAGTGTGGGTAATGAGCAGTTCTTC
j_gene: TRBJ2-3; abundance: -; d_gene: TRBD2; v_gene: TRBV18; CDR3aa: CASSPGLAVDLSTDTQYF; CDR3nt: TGTGCCAGCTCACCAGGGCTAGCGGTCGACCTTAGCACAGATACGCAGTATTTT
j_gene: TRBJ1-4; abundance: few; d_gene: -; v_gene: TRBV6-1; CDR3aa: CASSTTVNEKLFF; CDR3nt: TGTGCCAGCAGCACCACGGTAAATGAAAAACTGTTTTTT
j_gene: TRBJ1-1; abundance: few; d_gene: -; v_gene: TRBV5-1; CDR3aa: CASSFYPGNTEAFF; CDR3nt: TGCGCCAGCAGCTTTTACCCAGGGAACACTGAAGCTTTCTTT